These 4 T cell receptor beta chains came from one sample sequenced in a study of blood T cell repertoires in COVID-19. This table comes from immunoSEQ multiplex PCR, and its TCRdb copy is limited to in-frame clones, with some not included. This sample has around 40,000 clones, with approximately 84% found just once. The sequenced material came from peripheral blood. The source is a human donor in a cohort sampled during active COVID-19.

V gene TRBV10-3 combines with J gene TRBJ1-4; TRBD1 is a possible D gene (5 bases). Trimming pared 5 bases from V and 4 bases from J, leaving 8 bases between. The CDR3 is 13 amino acids. Looked up from germline, CDR1 is ENHRY and CDR2 is SYGVKD. In nucleotides, the CDR3 is TGTGCCATCAGTCAGGGCCTTAATGAAAAACTGTTTTTT. This gives the protein CAISQGLNEKLFF.

This clone appeared a single time. The chain employs TRBV9 and TRBJ2-2; 7 bases are a match to TRBD2. The germline gives CDR1 SGDLS, CDR2 YYNGEE. The CDR3 totals 16 residues. V lost 0 bases and J lost 0; bases outside the gene matches: 2. In nucleotides, the CDR3 is TGTGCCAGCAGCGTAGCGGGGGGACCGAACACCGGGGAGCTGTTTTTT. The encoded protein is CASSVAGGPNTGELFF.

The chain employs TRBV6-1 and TRBJ2-3; 7 nucleotides agree with TRBD1. The germline CDR1 and CDR2 sequences are MNHNS and SASEGT. The junction had 1 base not matched to a gene; V was cut back by 3 bases and J by 1 base. This CDR3 spans 14 amino acids. For the CDR3, the DNA is TGTGCCAGCAGTGATAGGGGGCGCACAGATACGCAGTATTTT. It codes for CASSDRGRTDTQYF.

The genes are TRBV3-1 (or the pseudogene TRBV3-2) and TRBJ1-6; D call uncertain. V was cut by 1 base and J by 6 bases, with 10 bases left in between. There are 15 residues in the CDR3. Germline V gene sequence: CDR1 LGHDT, CDR2 YNNKEL (reference sequence). The CDR3: CASSQAPGGNSPLHF. The CDR3 DNA is TGTGCCAGCAGCCAAGCCCCAGGAGGTAATTCACCCCTCCACTTT.